This TCR beta chain was sequenced for a study of blood T cell repertoires in COVID-19. Looking at the study overall: Spain, Italy and the United States supplied samples that represented acute and convalescent COVID-19.

Per the authors' pipeline: It was from reference gene primer amplification that nucleated cell counts were estimated. Profiling relied on immunoSEQ multiplex PCR, and the TCRdb table lists in-frame clones only, not all of them. V and J calls and clone size are given by that table; D and trimming were obtained from the DNA. Of some 350,000 clones in the sample, more than 70% were seen once. Germline CDR1 is SGHRS and CDR2 is YFSETQ. V was pared by 6 bases and J by 3 bases, with 7 bases of the junction left unmatched. This CDR3 region has 14 residues. The sequenced sample was PBMCs or T cells enriched from blood (not recorded which). The sequence was collected from a woman in her twenties or thirties who had recovered from COVID-19. The rearrangement joins TRBV5-1 to TRBJ1-2, with 8 bases lining up with TRBD1. The CDR3 DNA sequence: TGCGCCAGCAACAAGCAGGGGGCATACTATGGCTACACCTTC. Protein product: CASNKQGAYYGYTF.